These T cell receptor beta chains were read from a single sample in a study of T cells in Graves' hyperthyroidism and ophthalmopathy. One entry per CDR3 protein, called by TCRdb with MiXCR from the multiplex PCR reads. The sample has around 600,000 distinct CDR3 sequences, 15% to 19% seen once; the top ten hold 6.5% to 8%. Specimen: blood. The receptor set was obtained from a woman in her twenties or thirties with Graves' hyperthyroidism. CDR3s include the opening cysteine and the closing phenylalanine or tryptophan. The D gene is left open where the match is weak. Some rows mark clone size as missing; the rest say once, few, many or name a class of expanded clone.

D gene,V gene,clone size,J gene,CDR3 DNA,CDR3 protein
TRBD1,TRBV7-7,NA,TRBJ2-7,TGTGCTAGCCGGACAGGGGTCCCCTACGAGCAGTACTTC,CASRTGVPYEQYF
TRBD1,TRBV5-5,NA,TRBJ2-7,TGTGCCAGCAGCTTTTCCGGGACAGGGCCTCCCTACGAGCAGTACTTC,CASSFSGTGPPYEQYF
TRBD1,TRBV11-1,many,TRBJ1-2,TGTGCCAGCAGCTCCCCCGGCGGGACAGGGGGTTATGGCTACACCTTC,CASSSPGGTGGYGYTF
NA,TRBV3-1,many,TRBJ2-1,TGTGCCAGCAGCCAAACCGGGACGCGGAGGAACAATGAGCAGTTCTTC,CASSQTGTRRNNEQFF
NA,TRBV14,once,TRBJ2-1,TGTGCCAGCGGCCAAGGGACACCCCTTTTTGATGCGCAGTTCTTC,CASGQGTPLFDAQFF
TRBD1,TRBV20-1,many,TRBJ2-7,TGCAGTGCTAGATCCGGGACAGGGGGCATGGAGCAGTACTTC,CSARSGTGGMEQYF
NA,TRBV4-2,many,TRBJ2-5,TGTGCCAGCAGCCATGATCGTGCGGGACAAGAGACCCAGTACTTC,CASSHDRAGQETQYF
NA,TRBV9,NA,TRBJ2-2,TGTGCCAGCAGCGTAGCGTGGAGGGCCGGCGGGGAGCTGTTTTTT,CASSVAWRAGGELFF
TRBD2,TRBV9,many,TRBJ2-7,TGTGCCAGCAGCGCGGGACTAGCTAACGAGCAGTACTTC,CASSAGLANEQYF
TRBD2,TRBV11-2,many,TRBJ2-1,TGTGCCAGCAGCTTTAGCGGGAGTGGGGAGCAGTTCTTC,CASSFSGSGEQFF
TRBD1,TRBV5-4,many,TRBJ2-3,TGTGCCAGCAGCAAGGACAGGGGGCGAGATACGCAGTATTTT,CASSKDRGRDTQYF
NA,TRBV6-2/TRBV6-3,NA,TRBJ2-3,TGTGCCAGCAGGGGGCTGGGAGTCATCACAGATACGCAGTATTTT,CASRGLGVITDTQYF
TRBD2,TRBV5-6,NA,TRBJ2-2,TGTGCCAGCAGCTTATTTGAGCGGGAGGTCCCCGGGGAGCTGTTTTTT,CASSLFEREVPGELFF
TRBD2,TRBV20-1,few,TRBJ2-7,TGCAGTGCCCAGGAGGCGGGAGCCTCCTACGAGCAGTACTTC,CSAQEAGASYEQYF
NA,TRBV6-1,many,TRBJ2-1,TGTGCCAGCAGTGAAGCACTTAACAATGAGCAGTTCTTC,CASSEALNNEQFF
NA,TRBV6-1,few,TRBJ1-2,TGTGCCAGCAGTGACCCAAATAACTATGGCTACACCTTC,CASSDPNNYGYTF
TRBD2,TRBV3-1,few,TRBJ2-3,TGTGCCAGCAGCCCTCCCGGACTAGCGGGAGGAGGCCCGCAGTATTTT,CASSPPGLAGGGPQYF
TRBD2,TRBV11-2,many,TRBJ2-7,TGTGCCAGCAGCTATATTGACGGGACTAGCGGGAGTGGGCGCTCCTACGAGCAGTACTTC,CASSYIDGTSGSGRSYEQYF
TRBD2,TRBV5-1,few,TRBJ2-7,TGCGCCAGCAGCTGGGGGGGAGGCTCCTACGAGCAGTACTTC,CASSWGGGSYEQYF
NA,TRBV7-3,few,TRBJ2-3,TGTGCCAGCATCCTCAGCCCCTCCGATACGCAGTATTTT,CASILSPSDTQYF
NA,TRBV20-1,few,TRBJ2-7,TGCAGTGCTAGAGATCGGTGGAGCTCCTACGAGCAGTACTTC,CSARDRWSSYEQYF
NA,TRBV7-9,NA,TRBJ2-1,TGTGCCAGCAGCTTCCCCCCCGTCGGGTACAATGAGCAGTTCTTC,CASSFPPVGYNEQFF
NA,TRBV30,many,TRBJ1-5,TGTGCCTGGAGGGGCCGGGGCAGGGTCGATCAGCCCCAGCATTTT,CAWRGRGRVDQPQHF
NA,TRBV6-5,many,TRBJ1-1,TGTGCCAGCAGTTACAGGGACACTGAAGCTTTCTTT,CASSYRDTEAFF
TRBD1,TRBV7-3,few,TRBJ1-2,TGTGCCAGCAGCTTACTGGACAGGGACTATGGCTACACCTTC,CASSLLDRDYGYTF
NA,TRBV30,many,TRBJ2-5,TGTGCCTCCACCGGTACGAAAGAGACCCAGTACTTC,CASTGTKETQYF
TRBD1,TRBV20-1,many,TRBJ2-5,TGCAGTGCTAGTGTGGGGGCAGGGGGCGGCGGGACCCAGTACTTC,CSASVGAGGGGTQYF
TRBD1,TRBV5-5,NA,TRBJ1-3,TGTGCCAGCAGCCTTCTACAGGGGAGCTCTGGAAACACCATATATTTT,CASSLLQGSSGNTIYF
TRBD1,TRBV20-1,many,TRBJ2-7,TGCAGTGCGATCGGACAGGCTGGGTCGGAGACGGAGCAGTACTTC,CSAIGQAGSETEQYF
TRBD2,TRBV6-5,NA,TRBJ2-3,TGTGCCAGCAGTTACAATTATCGGGGGGAAAGAGATACGCAGTATTTT,CASSYNYRGERDTQYF
NA,TRBV19,NA,TRBJ2-3,TGTGCCAGTAGTATAAACAGGGAAGCTAGCACAGATACGCAGTATTTT,CASSINREASTDTQYF
NA,TRBV11-2,many,TRBJ2-7,TGTGCCAGCAGTCGACAGAGCGTCTACGAGCAGTACTTC,CASSRQSVYEQYF
TRBD1,TRBV12-3/TRBV12-4,many,TRBJ1-2,TGTGCCAGCAGCCAAATGCAGGGGGTAGGTGGCTACACCTTC,CASSQMQGVGGYTF
TRBD2,TRBV5-1,few,TRBJ2-7,TGCGCCAGCAGTCAAGAGGGGCTAGCGGGAGGATCCTACGAGCAGTACTTC,CASSQEGLAGGSYEQYF
TRBD1,TRBV9,many,TRBJ1-1,TGTGCCAGCAGCGTAGTCAGCAGGGGGTCTGAAGCTTTCTTT,CASSVVSRGSEAFF
NA,TRBV11-2,NA,TRBJ2-3,TGTGCCAGCAGCTCTACCCCGATAGCGGAACTCACAGATACGCAGTATTTT,CASSSTPIAELTDTQYF
NA,TRBV29-1,few,TRBJ1-5,TGCAGCGTTGAAGTCGGGGGCCGGAACCAGCCCCAGCATTTT,CSVEVGGRNQPQHF
TRBD1,TRBV10-3,few,TRBJ2-3,TGTGCCATCAGTGGTACAGGGGGCGTTGCAGATACGCAGTATTTT,CAISGTGGVADTQYF
NA,TRBV7-6,few,TRBJ1-1,TGTGCCAGCAGCCCGTCTCTATCCCAGAACACTGAAGCTTTCTTT,CASSPSLSQNTEAFF
NA,TRBV6-1,few,TRBJ2-6,TGTGCCAGCAGTTCGGTGACTGGGGCCAACGTCCTGACTTTC,CASSSVTGANVLTF
TRBD2,TRBV19,few,TRBJ2-2,TGTGCCAGTAGACTAGCGGGAGCCGGGGAGCTGTTTTTT,CASRLAGAGELFF
NA,TRBV25-1,few,TRBJ1-2,TGTGCCAGCAGCCCTTCTTACGTACGGGGGGCGGCCTATGGCTACACCTTC,CASSPSYVRGAAYGYTF
TRBD2,TRBV6-4,NA,TRBJ2-1,TGTGCCAGCAGTGATAGCGGGAGGGGGTCCTACAATGAGCAGTTCTTC,CASSDSGRGSYNEQFF
NA,TRBV3-1,many,TRBJ2-1,TGTGCCAGCAGCCAAGACTACCAGGCGTACAATGAGCAGTTCTTC,CASSQDYQAYNEQFF
TRBD2,TRBV20-1,NA,TRBJ2-3,TGCAGTGCTAGTGCTAGCGGGAGGGCCGGTAGCACAGATACGCAGTATTTT,CSASASGRAGSTDTQYF
TRBD1,TRBV28,many,TRBJ1-2,TGTGCCAGCAGCACCGGGACAGGACTTAGCGGCTACACCTTC,CASSTGTGLSGYTF
NA,TRBV2,NA,TRBJ1-1,TGTGCCAGCAGCGAGTACCGGTTTGGCGCTTTCTTT,CASSEYRFGAFF
NA,TRBV5-1,few,TRBJ2-5,TGCGCCAGCAGCTTAACGTCGGCCCAGTACTTC,CASSLTSAQYF
NA,TRBV7-9,NA,TRBJ1-2,TGTGCCAGCAGCTTATTCGTCGGGTTGGGAGATGGCTACACCTTC,CASSLFVGLGDGYTF
TRBD1,TRBV19,NA,TRBJ2-7,TGTGCCAGAAAAAGGGGACAGGGGGCTGGTGAGCAGTACTTC,CARKRGQGAGEQYF
TRBD2,TRBV20-1,few,TRBJ2-4,TGCAGTGCTACCACTATAGCGGGAGTGGGTAGAACCAAAAACATTCAGTACTTC,CSATTIAGVGRTKNIQYF
TRBD1,TRBV7-9,many,TRBJ2-1,TGTGCCAGCAGCCGACAGGGCGACAATGAGCAGTTCTTC,CASSRQGDNEQFF
TRBD1,TRBV27,once,TRBJ2-7,TGTGCCAGCAGTTCGAGGACAGGAGTAGCCTACGAGCAGTACTTC,CASSSRTGVAYEQYF
NA,TRBV7-8,few,TRBJ1-5,TGTGCCAGCAGCTTAGTGGCGGACGTAAATCAGCCCCAGCATTTT,CASSLVADVNQPQHF